The source of this TCR beta chain is a study of OX40 agonist ivuxolimab in advanced cancers. As for the study in general: Prior anti-PD-1, anti-PD-L1 or anti-CTLA-4 therapy was allowed; 40% to 50% had some. Three patients, one with hepatocellular carcinoma and two with cutaneous melanoma, achieved partial responses.

With regard to this clone: The antigen is unknown.

Study results and caveats: Normalized T-cell clonal expansion was also low in some nonresponders. CD4+ and CD8+ T cells in blood underwent clonal expansion by week 6 at 0.1 to 3.0 mg/kg.

With 5 bases removed from V and 3 bases from J, the gap between germline ends came to 14 bases. The germline gives CDR1 MNHEY, CDR2 SVGAGI. The CDR3 contains 15 residues. The data were produced by immunoSEQ multiplex PCR, yet TCRdb's version contains in-frame clones alone and is incomplete. Of around 84,000 clones listed, around 93% are singletons. The TCR sequence derives from an adult with an advanced solid tumor such as melanoma, head and neck, liver or kidney cancer. Sequenced material: CD4+ or CD8+ T cells sorted from blood, taken in a trial of the OX40 agonist ivuxolimab. The genes are TRBV6-5 and TRBJ1-5, with D tentatively TRBD1 (5 bases). The CDR3 coding sequence is TGTGCCAGCAGTCCAACACAGGAGCACAATCAGCCCCAGCATTTT. This codes for CASSPTQEHNQPQHF.